Below, 32 T cell receptor beta chains from the same sample are listed, as sequenced in a study of blood T cells in healthy people across ages. For the second PCR, which ran for roughly 7 to 11 cycles, a sample-barcoded 5' primer and a J-beta primer mix were used. One entry per CDR3 protein, called by TCRdb with MiXCR from the 5' RACE reads. The profile shows roughly 2 million distinct CDR3 sequences, about 50% of them singletons. The sample was blood. These receptors came from a woman aged 40 to 50 in good health.

This clonotype was seen only a few times. The rearrangement links TRBV4-3 to TRBJ1-6; D remains unclear. Per the germline V gene, CDR1 is LGHNA and CDR2 is YSLEER. V lost 3 bases and J 6 bases, leaving 12 bases between the germline ends. The CDR3 is made up of 15 amino acids. CDR3 amino acids: CASSQESRLNSPLHF. CDR3 nucleotides: TGCGCCAGCAGCCAGGAGTCACGGCTTAATTCACCCCTCCACTTT.

The rearrangement links TRBV7-6 to TRBJ2-7, with TRBD2 matching 9 bases. V trimming: 5 bases; J trimming: 3 bases; junction bases outside the gene matches: 8. The CDR3 totals 15 residues. CDR1 is SGHVS and CDR2 is FNYEAQ in the germline V gene. The CDR3 region has the DNA TGTGCCAGCAGCATCGAGACTAGCGGTTACTACGAGCAGTACTTC. This gives the protein CASSIETSGYYEQYF.

V usage is TRBV6-6 and J usage is TRBJ2-3; a possible D gene is TRBD2 (5 bases). V lost 4 bases and J lost 2, with 10 bases in between. Germline V gene lookup returns CDR1 MNHNY and CDR2 SVGAGI (reference sequence). CDR3 length: 14 residues. The CDR3 is CASSFTDYTDTQYF. CDR3 coding DNA: TGTGCCAGCAGTTTTACCGACTACACAGATACGCAGTATTTT.

The chain recombines TRBV20-1 with TRBJ2-7, with 10 positions matching TRBD2. V gave up 5 bases and J gave up 2 bases; unmatched junction bases: 6. Looked up from germline, CDR1 is DFQATT and CDR2 is SNEGSKA (reference sequence). The CDR3 contains 14 residues. The CDR3 DNA is TGCAGTGCTGGGCTAGCGGGGGTTACCTACGAGCAGTACTTC. Protein product: CSAGLAGVTYEQYF.

This clonotype was observed a few times. The chain links TRBV5-1 to TRBJ1-2; D is unresolved. Between the trimmed V and J ends, which lost 0 bases and 6 bases, there was a span of 6 bases. The length of the CDR3 is 12 residues. Germline-derived CDR1 and CDR2 are SGHRS and YFSETQ. The DNA of the CDR3 is TGCGCCAGCAGCTTGGCCGCGGATGGCTACACCTTC. Its protein product is CASSLAADGYTF.

Only a few counts were recorded for this clonotype. The junction departs from germline at one end; a sequencing error may be responsible. The rearrangement links TRBV5-1 to TRBJ2-1; D is undetermined. CDR3 size: 12 residues. The germline V gene encodes CDR1 SGHRS and CDR2 YFSETQ. CDR3 nucleotide sequence: TGTGCCAGCAGTTGGACGGGCAATGAGCAGTTCTTC. Protein sequence: CASSWTGNEQFF.

This clonotype was recorded only once. CDR3 sequence reads: CASSWDRRNTEAFF. CDR3 bases: TGTGCCAGCAGTTGGGACAGGAGGAACACTGAAGCTTTCTTT. This sequence joins TRBV27 and TRBJ1-1; 8 positions match TRBD1. Germline values: CDR1 MNHEY, CDR2 SMNVEV (reference sequence). V trimming: 4 bases; J trimming: 1 base; junction bases outside the gene matches: 2. The CDR3 is 14 residues long.

V usage is TRBV7-2 and J usage is TRBJ2-7; unclear D gene. The J call may be wrong; the DNA end is better matched by TRBJ2-5. Germline CDR1 is SGHTA and CDR2 is FQGNSA. CDR3 length: 13 residues. DNA of the CDR3: TGTGCCAGCAGCTTAGAGATGGCGGCGACCCAGTACTTC. Protein: CASSLEMAATQYF.

This clonotype was observed a single time. This sequence joins TRBV11-1 and TRBJ2-1; D unresolved. CDR1 and CDR2 from the germline V gene are SGHAT and FQDESV (reference sequence). Trimming shortened V by 7 bases and J by 7 bases, and 23 bases separated the two germline ends. This CDR3 spans 16 amino acids. For the CDR3, the DNA is TGTGCCAGCACCCTTATTCGCGGAATAGGTCTGAATGAGCAGTTCTTC. Translating gives CASTLIRGIGLNEQFF. Full variable domain (remainder filled in from reference TRBV11-1 and TRBJ2-1): EAEVAQSPRYKITEKSQAVAFWCDPISGHATLYWYRQILGQGPELLVQFQDESVVDDSQLPKDRFSAERLKGVDSTLKIQPAELGDSAMYLCASTLIRGIGLNEQFFGPGTRLTVL.

This clonotype came up a few times. A read error may produce the germline difference seen at one junction end. V is TRBV10-3 and J is TRBJ2-3; the match to TRBD2 covers 9 bases. The CDR3 has 14 amino acids. The V gene's germline CDR1 is ENHRY and CDR2 SYGVKD. CDR3 coding DNA: TGTGCGTCCGGCGGGGGGACTAGCACAGATACGCGGTATTTT. As protein: CASGGGTSTDTRYF.

The rearrangement uses TRBV7-9 and TRBJ1-2; no clear D. The CDR3 spans 13 residues. Per the germline V gene, CDR1 is SEHNR and CDR2 is FQNEAQ (reference sequence). V was pared by 9 bases and J by 8 bases, with 19 bases between. In DNA form, the CDR3 reads TGTGCCAGTAATGGGAAGATTTCTATGGGCTACACCTTC. Residues: CASNGKISMGYTF.

The V gene is TRBV5-1, the J gene TRBJ2-4; D remains unclear. Germline V lookup: CDR1 SGHRS, CDR2 YFSETQ. The CDR3 is made up of 16 amino acids. V shed 1 base and J shed 0 bases, with 11 bases lying between them. CDR3 sequence: CASSLSSPIAKNIQYF. The CDR3 DNA reads as TGCGCCAGCAGCTTGAGTTCCCCAATAGCCAAAAACATTCAGTACTTC.

The table lists this clonotype with many counts. The chain has TRBV7-2 and TRBJ2-3; D not certain. With 1 base removed from V and 8 bases from J, the gap between germline ends came to 4 bases. Germline values: CDR1 SGHTA, CDR2 FQGNSA. This CDR3 comprises 11 residues. DNA for the CDR3: TGTGCCAGCAGCTTAGAGAGTACGCAGTATTTT. This sequence encodes CASSLESTQYF.

The table lists this clonotype with a few counts. The chain employs TRBV6-2 or TRBV6-3 and TRBJ1-2, with D tentatively TRBD1 (5 bases). The CDR3 loop spans 15 amino acids. Between the trimmed V and J ends, which lost 4 bases and 5 bases, there was a span of 17 bases. In germline, CDR1 is MNHEY, CDR2 SVGEGT. The CDR3 region is CASSSLPGSGYGYTF. In nucleotides, the CDR3 is TGTGCCAGCAGTTCCCTCCCAGGGTCTGGATATGGCTACACCTTC.

The chain uses TRBV29-1 and TRBJ2-1, with no clear D. CDR3 length: 11 amino acids. The germline V and J ends were trimmed by 6 bases and 7 bases, with 10 bases remaining between them. CDR1 is SQVTM, CDR2 ANQGSEA, per germline. DNA for the CDR3: TGCAGCGTAGAAATAGGGAATGAGCAGTTCTTC. Amino acids: CSVEIGNEQFF.

Note on this clonotype: One end of the junction varies from germline; a read error may be responsible. The V call is TRBV12-3 or TRBV12-4, the J call TRBJ2-3; TRBD1 aligns across 7 bases. The CDR3 totals 12 residues. CDR3 coding DNA: TGTGCCAGCAGATCCGGGACAGATACGCGGTATTTT. As protein: CASRSGTDTRYF.

This clonotype was picked up one time. The chain joins TRBV7-9 to TRBJ1-2; 8 bases are a match to TRBD1. Trimming cost V 2 bases and J 6 bases; bases outside gene matches: 5. The CDR3 sequence is 14 residues long. CDR1 is SEHNR, CDR2 FQNEAQ, per germline (reference sequence). The CDR3 DNA is TGTGCCAGCAGCTTATACCAGGGGGCGGATGGCTACACCTTC. Its protein is CASSLYQGADGYTF.

The chain carries TRBV4-3 and TRBJ1-1, with a tentative D call TRBD1 (5 bases). Between the trimmed V and J ends, which lost 4 bases and 1 base, there was a span of 13 bases. The CDR3 sequence is 15 residues long. Germline CDR1 and CDR2: LGHNA and YSLEER. In nucleotides, the CDR3 is TGCGCCAGCAGCCGCCTCCGGGACTGGAACACTGAAGCTTTCTTT. This sequence encodes CASSRLRDWNTEAFF.

About this clonotype itself: A much larger clone lies a single base off, so this may be a read error. This sequence joins TRBV18 and TRBJ2-6; the D call may be TRBD1 or TRBD2 (6 bases each). From germline, CDR1 is KGHSH and CDR2 LQKENI. The CDR3 has 19 amino acids. CDR3 in DNA: TGTGCCAGCTCGCTGACAGGCGGGACGGTGAGCTCTGGGGCCAACGTCCCGACTTTC. This encodes CASSLTGGTVSSGANVPTF.

The chain combines TRBV20-1 with TRBJ1-1; D is ambiguous. The germline gives CDR1 DFQATT, CDR2 SNEGSKA (reference sequence). The germline V and J ends were trimmed by 0 bases and 4 bases, with 12 bases remaining between them. CDR3 length: 14 amino acids. CDR3 sequence (DNA): TGCAGTGCTAGAGATCTCGAGGGAGGCACTGAAGCTTTCTTT. Translated: CSARDLEGGTEAFF.

The chain carries TRBV28 and TRBJ2-1, with D possibly being TRBD1 (6 bases). CDR1 is MDHEN, CDR2 SYDVKM, per germline. Trimming pared 8 bases from V and 4 bases from J, leaving 12 bases between. This CDR3 spans 13 amino acids. CDR3 bases: TGTGCCAGCGGGGGCCTAGGGTACAATGAGCAGTTCTTC. It encodes CASGGLGYNEQFF.

This clonotype was detected only a few times. The chain has TRBV15 and TRBJ2-1; D possibly uses TRBD1 or TRBD2 (5 bases each). This CDR3 region has 12 residues. In germline, CDR1 is LNHNV, CDR2 YYDKDF (reference sequence). V lost 9 bases and J lost 8, with 14 bases in between. The CDR3 DNA is TGTGCCACGGGGACGATAGTCGATGAGCAGTTCTTC. Translating it yields CATGTIVDEQFF.

CDR3 nucleotides: TGTGCCAGCAGCCCTAGGTTGGGGGGGCGCTTAGAAGAGACCCAGTACTTC. Protein sequence: CASSPRLGGRLEETQYF. V is TRBV7-9 and J is TRBJ2-5, with D possibly matching TRBD2 (7 bases). The V gene lost 5 bases and the J gene lost 3 bases, with 22 bases spanning the gap. The CDR3 contains 17 residues. Germline assignment: CDR1 SEHNR and CDR2 FQNEAQ (reference sequence). Full variable domain (outside the CDR3, taken from reference TRBV7-9 and TRBJ2-5): DTGVSQNPRHKITKRGQNVTFRCDPISEHNRLYWYRQTLGQGPEFLTYFQNEAQLEKSRLLSDRFSAERPKGSFSTLEIQRTEQGDSAMYLCASSPRLGGRLEETQYFGPGTRLLVL.

The chain couples TRBV9 to TRBJ2-1; 9 bases are a match to TRBD2. The CDR3 is made up of 15 amino acids. Losses at the gene ends were 0 bases for V and 4 bases for J; bases not matched to a gene: 2. Germline values: CDR1 SGDLS, CDR2 YYNGEE. CDR3: CASSVDLAGYNEQFF. The CDR3 nucleotides are TGTGCCAGCAGCGTAGACCTAGCGGGGTACAATGAGCAGTTCTTC. Full variable domain (rest looked up from reference TRBV9 and TRBJ2-1): DSGVTQTPKHLITATGQRVTLRCSPRSGDLSVYWYQQSLDQGLQFLIQYYNGEERAKGNILERFSAQQFPDLHSELNLSSLELGDSALYFCASSVDLAGYNEQFFGPGTRLTVL.

This chain connects TRBV7-9 to TRBJ2-4; a weak D match, TRBD2 (6 bases). In germline, CDR1 is SEHNR, CDR2 FQNEAQ (reference sequence). V was clipped by 4 bases and J by 8 bases, with 21 bases between them. This CDR3 has 16 residues. CDR3 amino acids: CASSSSGVEDWDIQYF. CDR3 sequence (DNA): TGTGCCAGCAGCTCCTCGGGAGTTGAGGACTGGGACATTCAGTACTTC.

The chain recombines TRBV4-1 with TRBJ2-7; 9 positions match TRBD1. The J segment lost 3 bases and the V segment lost 3 bases, leaving 6 bases of the junction unmatched. The V gene's germline CDR1 is MGHRA and CDR2 YSYEKL. The CDR3 contains 15 residues. The CDR3 region has the DNA TGCGCCAGCAGCCAGGCTAGGACAGGGGACTACGAGCAGTACTTC. Translated, it gives CASSQARTGDYEQYF.

Regarding this clonotype: Being one base from a much bigger clone, this may be a read error. This rearrangement joins TRBV7-2 to TRBJ2-5, with 7 bases that match TRBD1. This CDR3 has 13 amino acids. Germline lookup yields CDR1 SGHTA and CDR2 FQGNSA. The CDR3 region is CACSLQGPETQYF. The DNA of the CDR3 is TGTGCCTGCAGCTTACAGGGGCCAGAGACCCAGTACTTC.

The rearrangement uses TRBV11-1 and TRBJ1-1; D may be TRBD1 (5 bases). Between the trimmed V and J ends, which lost 5 bases and 0 bases, there was a span of 13 bases. Per germline, CDR1 SGHAT and CDR2 FQDESV (reference sequence). The CDR3 loop spans 15 amino acids. CDR3 region: CASSPTGTVNTEAFF. As DNA, the CDR3 is TGTGCCAGCAGCCCAACCGGGACGGTGAACACTGAAGCTTTCTTT.

CDR3 DNA sequence: TGCAGTGCTAGAGATCTTGCCGGCCTTGAGCAGTACTTC. Its protein is CSARDLAGLEQYF. V gene TRBV20-1 combines with J gene TRBJ2-7, with D unresolved. The CDR3 is made up of 13 amino acids. The germline gives CDR1 DFQATT, CDR2 SNEGSKA (reference sequence). V shed 0 bases and J shed 7 bases, with 13 bases lying between them.

The V gene is TRBV4-3, the J gene TRBJ1-1; D is unclear. CDR1 and CDR2 from the germline V gene are LGHNA and YSLEER. V gave up 1 base and J gave up 0 bases, with 6 bases separating them. The CDR3 has 14 residues. The CDR3 coding sequence is TGCGCCAGCAGCCAAGTAACTCTGAACACTGAAGCTTTCTTT. Protein sequence: CASSQVTLNTEAFF.

The chain combines TRBV5-7 with TRBJ2-3, with 10 positions matching TRBD1. TRBV5-7 falls under the ORF class, with uncertain function. J lost 1 base, V lost 1 base, and 6 bases had no gene match. This CDR3 contains 17 residues. Here the CDR3 reads CASSLYHGTGGTDTQYF. In nucleotides, the CDR3 is TGTGCCAGCAGCTTGTACCACGGGACAGGGGGCACAGATACGCAGTATTTT.

With respect to this clonotype: Being one base from a much bigger clone, this may be a read error. The gene calls are TRBV7-2 and TRBJ2-5, with 7 bases fitting TRBD1. V dropped 5 bases and J dropped 11; count of bases not matched to a gene: 11. CDR1 is SGHTA and CDR2 is FQGNSA in the germline V gene. This CDR3 region has 13 residues. CDR3 amino acids: CASSTGQYNEQYF. CDR3 nucleotides: TGTGCCAGCAGCACGGGACAGTACAATGAGCAGTACTTC.